This T cell receptor beta chain was found in a study of T cell repertoires in cytomegalovirus infection. Study details: Selection of CMV epitopes for the study included recently identified HLA-C-restricted and well-studied HLA-B-restricted ones. CMV infection plus the matching HLA type was flagged by public TCR beta signatures. Findings of the study overall: Adding up the frequency of public TCR beta families identified people who carried CMV plus the relevant HLA. The response measured ex vivo was dominated by TCR beta clonotypes (HLA-C-restricted and CMV-specific).

This clonotype was detected only a few times. Its specificity is unknown. Per germline, CDR1 SGHTA and CDR2 FQGNSA. This CDR3 comprises 14 residues. The trim removed 3 bases at V and 4 bases at J, leaving 1 base unmatched. One entry per CDR3 protein results from TCRdb running MiXCR on the reads. This sample has about 310,000 distinct CDR3 sequences, with 25% found just once. The sequence derives from a human donor in good health (CMV status not recorded). Some clones in this sample may be carry-over from other donors' samples. The source material was cultured PBMCs, sampled from culture after CMV antigen stimulation. The chain links TRBV7-2 to TRBJ1-2; TRBD1 matches 11 bases. In DNA form, the CDR3 reads TGTGCCAGCAGCTTGGACAGGGGGCTCTATGGCTACACCTTC. Translated: CASSLDRGLYGYTF.